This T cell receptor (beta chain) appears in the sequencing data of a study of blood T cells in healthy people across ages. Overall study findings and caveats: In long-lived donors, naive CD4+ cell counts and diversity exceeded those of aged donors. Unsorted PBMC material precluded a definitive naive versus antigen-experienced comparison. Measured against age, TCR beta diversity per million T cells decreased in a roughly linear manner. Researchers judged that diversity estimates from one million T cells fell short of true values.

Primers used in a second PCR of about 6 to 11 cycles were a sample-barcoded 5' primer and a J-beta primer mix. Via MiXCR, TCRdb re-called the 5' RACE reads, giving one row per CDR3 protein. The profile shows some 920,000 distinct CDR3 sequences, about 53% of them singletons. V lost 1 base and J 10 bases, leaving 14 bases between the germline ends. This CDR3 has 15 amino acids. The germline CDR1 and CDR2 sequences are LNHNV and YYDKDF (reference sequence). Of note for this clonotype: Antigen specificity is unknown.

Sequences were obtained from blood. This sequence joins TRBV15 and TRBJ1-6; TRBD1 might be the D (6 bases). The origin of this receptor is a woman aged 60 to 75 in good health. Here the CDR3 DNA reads TGTGCCACCAGCAGAGGCGCTCAGGGGCAATCACCCCTCCACTTT. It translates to CATSRGAQGQSPLHF.